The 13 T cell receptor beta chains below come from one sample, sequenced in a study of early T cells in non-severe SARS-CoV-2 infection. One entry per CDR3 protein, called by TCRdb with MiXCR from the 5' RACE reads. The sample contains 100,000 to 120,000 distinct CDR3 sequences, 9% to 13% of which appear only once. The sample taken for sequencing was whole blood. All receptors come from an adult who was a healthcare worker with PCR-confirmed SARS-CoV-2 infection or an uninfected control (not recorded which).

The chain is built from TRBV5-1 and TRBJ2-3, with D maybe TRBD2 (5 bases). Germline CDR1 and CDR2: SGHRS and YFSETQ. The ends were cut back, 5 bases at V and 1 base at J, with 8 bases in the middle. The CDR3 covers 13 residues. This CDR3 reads CASRNGGTDTQYF. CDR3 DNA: TGCGCCAGCAGGAACGGGGGCACAGATACGCAGTATTTT.

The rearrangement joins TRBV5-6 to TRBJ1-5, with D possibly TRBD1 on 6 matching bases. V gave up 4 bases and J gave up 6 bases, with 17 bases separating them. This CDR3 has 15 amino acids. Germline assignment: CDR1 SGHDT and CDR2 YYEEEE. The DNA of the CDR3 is TGTGCCAGCAGCCGCCTCCGGGGAGGGGGTCAGCCCCAGCATTTT. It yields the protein CASSRLRGGGQPQHF.

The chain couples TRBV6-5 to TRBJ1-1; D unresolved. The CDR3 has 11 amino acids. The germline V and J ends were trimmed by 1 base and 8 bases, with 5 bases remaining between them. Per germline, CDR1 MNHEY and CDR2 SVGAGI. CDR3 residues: CASSYYGEAFF. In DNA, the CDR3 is TGTGCCAGCAGTTACTATGGGGAAGCTTTCTTT.

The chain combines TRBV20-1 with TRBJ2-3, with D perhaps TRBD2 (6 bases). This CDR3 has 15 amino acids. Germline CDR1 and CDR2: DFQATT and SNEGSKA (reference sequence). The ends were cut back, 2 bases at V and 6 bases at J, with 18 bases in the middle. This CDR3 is CSARPRLDRLDTQYF. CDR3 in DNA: TGCAGTGCTAGACCACGACTAGACCGTTTGGATACGCAGTATTTT.

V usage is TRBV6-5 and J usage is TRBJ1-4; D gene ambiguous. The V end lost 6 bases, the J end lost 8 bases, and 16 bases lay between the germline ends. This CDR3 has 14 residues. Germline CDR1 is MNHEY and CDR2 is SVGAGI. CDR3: CASSVGGSLEKLFF. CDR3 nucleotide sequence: TGTGCCAGCAGCGTCGGCGGCAGTTTAGAAAAACTGTTTTTT.

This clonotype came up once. The CDR3 is CASGLAGANYGYTF. The CDR3 bases are TGTGCCAGCGGTCTGGCAGGGGCAAACTATGGCTACACCTTC. This sequence joins TRBV11-2 and TRBJ1-2, with D possibly matching TRBD1 (6 bases). The germline gives CDR1 SGHAT, CDR2 FQNNGV. The CDR3 extends over 14 amino acids. Trimming cost V 8 bases and J 2 bases, with 15 bases left between them.

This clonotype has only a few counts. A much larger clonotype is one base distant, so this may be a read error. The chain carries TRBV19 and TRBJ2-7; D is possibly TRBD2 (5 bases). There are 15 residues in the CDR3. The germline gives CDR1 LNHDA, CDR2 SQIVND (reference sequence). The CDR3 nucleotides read TGTGTCAGTAGTATCTTACCAGCGGAGCCCTACGAGCAGTACTTC. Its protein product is CVSSILPAEPYEQYF.

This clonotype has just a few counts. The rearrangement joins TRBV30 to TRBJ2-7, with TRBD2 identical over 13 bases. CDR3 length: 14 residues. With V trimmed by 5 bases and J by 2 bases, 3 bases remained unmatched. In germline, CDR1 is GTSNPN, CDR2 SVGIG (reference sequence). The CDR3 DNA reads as TGTGCCTGGGGACTAGCGGGAGTTCCCTACGAGCAGTACTTC. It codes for CAWGLAGVPYEQYF.

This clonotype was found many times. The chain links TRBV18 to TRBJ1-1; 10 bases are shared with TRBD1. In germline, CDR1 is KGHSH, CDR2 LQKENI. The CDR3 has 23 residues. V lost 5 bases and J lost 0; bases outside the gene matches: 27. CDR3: CASSSLPNIRPGQGTLLNTEAFF. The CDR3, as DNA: TGTGCCAGCTCATCCCTACCCAACATCCGACCGGGACAGGGGACCCTACTGAACACTGAAGCTTTCTTT.

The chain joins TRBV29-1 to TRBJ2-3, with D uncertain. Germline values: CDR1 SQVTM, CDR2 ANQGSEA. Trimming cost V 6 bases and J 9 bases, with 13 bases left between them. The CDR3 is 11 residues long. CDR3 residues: CSVPVVITQYF. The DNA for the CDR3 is TGCAGCGTGCCGGTGGTGATCACGCAGTATTTT.

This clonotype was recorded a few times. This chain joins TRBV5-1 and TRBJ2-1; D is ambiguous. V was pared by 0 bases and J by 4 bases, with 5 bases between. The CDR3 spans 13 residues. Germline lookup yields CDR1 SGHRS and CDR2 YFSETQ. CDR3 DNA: TGCGCCAGCAGCTTGGACATGTACAATGAGCAGTTCTTC. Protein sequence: CASSLDMYNEQFF.

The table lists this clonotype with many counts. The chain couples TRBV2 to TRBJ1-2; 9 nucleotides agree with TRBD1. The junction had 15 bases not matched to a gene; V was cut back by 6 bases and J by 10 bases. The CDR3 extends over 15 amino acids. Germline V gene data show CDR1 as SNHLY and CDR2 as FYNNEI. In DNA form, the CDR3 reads TGTGCCAGCAGGTGGTTGACAGGGGGAAGCGTGGACTACACCTTC. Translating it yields CASRWLTGGSVDYTF.

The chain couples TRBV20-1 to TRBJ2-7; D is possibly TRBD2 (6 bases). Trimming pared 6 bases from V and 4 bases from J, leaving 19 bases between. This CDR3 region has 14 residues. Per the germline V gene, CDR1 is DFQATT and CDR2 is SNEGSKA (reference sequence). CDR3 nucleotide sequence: TGCAGTGCCCGCGGCGCCGTGGGACTTTACGAGCAGTACTTC. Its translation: CSARGAVGLYEQYF.